This T cell receptor (beta chain) was identified during a study of neurological immune-mediated disorders. General study results and limits: No expanded-clone CDR3 amino acid sequence recurred across subjects, suggesting private TCR-beta repertoires. Multiple sclerosis was found to have the least TCR clonal expansion, below healthy controls, and HTLV-1-associated myelopathy the most.

TCRdb passed the 5' RACE reads through MiXCR, listing each CDR3 protein once. In the table there are more than 25,000 distinct CDR3 sequences, about 3.8% of which are singletons. This clonotype was observed many times. Antigen specificity is unknown. The origin of this receptor is a woman in her thirties or forties in good health. Sample: CD4+ T cells from blood.

CDR3 amino acids: CAITTGPQGTYEQYF. Here the CDR3 DNA reads TGTGCCATCACCACCGGGCCGCAAGGGACCTACGAGCAGTACTTC. The chain employs TRBV10-3 and TRBJ2-7; D is uncertain. Germline V lookup: CDR1 ENHRY, CDR2 SYGVKD. Trimming removed 7 bases from V and 2 bases from J, with 18 bases in between. CDR3 length equals 15 residues.